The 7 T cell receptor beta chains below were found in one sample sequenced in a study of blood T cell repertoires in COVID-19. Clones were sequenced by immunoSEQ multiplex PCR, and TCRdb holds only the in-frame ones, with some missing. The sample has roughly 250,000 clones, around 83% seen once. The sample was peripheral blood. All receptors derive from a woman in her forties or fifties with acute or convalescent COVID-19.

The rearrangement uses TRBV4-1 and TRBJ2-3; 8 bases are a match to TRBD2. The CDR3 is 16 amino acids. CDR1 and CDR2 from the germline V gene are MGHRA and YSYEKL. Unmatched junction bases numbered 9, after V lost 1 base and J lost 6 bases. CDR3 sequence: CASSQARGLVVDTQYF. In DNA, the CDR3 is TGCGCCAGCAGCCAAGCCAGGGGACTAGTTGTGGATACGCAGTATTTT.

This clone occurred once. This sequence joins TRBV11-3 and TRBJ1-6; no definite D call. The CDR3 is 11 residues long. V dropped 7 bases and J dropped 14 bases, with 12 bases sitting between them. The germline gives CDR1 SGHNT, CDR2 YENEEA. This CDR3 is CASTSVRSLHF. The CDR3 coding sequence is TGTGCCAGCACCTCGGTACGGTCCCTCCACTTT.

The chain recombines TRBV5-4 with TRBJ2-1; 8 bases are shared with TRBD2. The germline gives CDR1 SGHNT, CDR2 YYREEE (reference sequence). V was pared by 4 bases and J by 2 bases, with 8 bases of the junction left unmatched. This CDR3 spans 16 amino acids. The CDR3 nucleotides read TGTGCCAGCAGCCGGGAGGGGCGGGGAACCTACAATGAGCAGTTCTTC. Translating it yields CASSREGRGTYNEQFF. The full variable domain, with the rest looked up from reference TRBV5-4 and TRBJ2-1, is ETGVTQSPTHLIKTRGQQVTLRCSSQSGHNTVSWYQQALGQGPQFIFQYYREEENGRGNFPPRFSGLQFPNYSSELNVNALELDDSALYLCASSREGRGTYNEQFFGPGTRLTVL.

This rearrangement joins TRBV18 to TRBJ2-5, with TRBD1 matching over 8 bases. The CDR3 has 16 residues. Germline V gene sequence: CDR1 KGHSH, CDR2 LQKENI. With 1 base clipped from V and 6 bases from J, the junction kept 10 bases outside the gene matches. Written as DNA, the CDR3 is TGTGCCAGCTCACCACTCCGGACAGGGCCAGTTAAGACCCAGTACTTC. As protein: CASSPLRTGPVKTQYF. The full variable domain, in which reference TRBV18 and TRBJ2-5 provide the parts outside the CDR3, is NAGVMQNPRHLVRRRGQEARLRCSPMKGHSHVYWYRQLPEEGLKFMVYLQKENIIDESGMPKERFSAEFPKEGPSILRIQQVVRGDSAAYFCASSPLRTGPVKTQYFGPGTRLLVL.

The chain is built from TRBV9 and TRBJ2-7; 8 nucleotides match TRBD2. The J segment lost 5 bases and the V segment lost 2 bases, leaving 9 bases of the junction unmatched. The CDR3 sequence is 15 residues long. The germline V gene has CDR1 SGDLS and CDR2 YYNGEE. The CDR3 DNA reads TGTGCCAGCAGCGTGCATTTTAGCGGGGTCCACGAGCAGTACTTC. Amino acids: CASSVHFSGVHEQYF.

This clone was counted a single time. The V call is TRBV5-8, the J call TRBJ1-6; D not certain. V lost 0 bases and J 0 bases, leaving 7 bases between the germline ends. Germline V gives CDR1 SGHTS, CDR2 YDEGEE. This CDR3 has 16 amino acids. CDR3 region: CASSLGGSSYNSPLHF. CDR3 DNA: TGTGCCAGCAGCTTGGGAGGGAGCTCCTATAATTCACCCCTCCACTTT.

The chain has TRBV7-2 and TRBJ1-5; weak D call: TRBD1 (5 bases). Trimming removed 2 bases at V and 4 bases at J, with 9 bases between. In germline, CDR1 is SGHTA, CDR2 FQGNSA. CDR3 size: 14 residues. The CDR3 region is CASSLWGVNQPQHF. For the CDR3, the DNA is TGTGCCAGCAGCTTATGGGGGGTAAATCAGCCCCAGCATTTT.